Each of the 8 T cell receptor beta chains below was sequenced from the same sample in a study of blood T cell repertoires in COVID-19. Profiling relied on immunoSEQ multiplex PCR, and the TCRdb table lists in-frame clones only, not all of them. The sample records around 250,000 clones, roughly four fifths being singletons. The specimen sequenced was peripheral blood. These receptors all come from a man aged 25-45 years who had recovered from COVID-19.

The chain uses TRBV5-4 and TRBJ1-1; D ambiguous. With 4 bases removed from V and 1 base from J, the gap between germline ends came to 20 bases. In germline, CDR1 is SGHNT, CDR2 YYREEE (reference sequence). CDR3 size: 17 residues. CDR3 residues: CASSLEANWRENTEAFF. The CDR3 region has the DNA TGTGCCAGCAGCCTCGAGGCCAATTGGCGAGAGAACACTGAAGCTTTCTTT.

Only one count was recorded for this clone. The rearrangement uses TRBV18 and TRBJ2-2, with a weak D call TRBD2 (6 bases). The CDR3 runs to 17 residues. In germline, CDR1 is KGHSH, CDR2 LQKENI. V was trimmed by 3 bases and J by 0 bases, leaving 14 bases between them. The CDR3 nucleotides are TGTGCCAGCTCACCTCGTGGAGGGGCGACGAACACCGGGGAGCTGTTTTTT. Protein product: CASSPRGGATNTGELFF.

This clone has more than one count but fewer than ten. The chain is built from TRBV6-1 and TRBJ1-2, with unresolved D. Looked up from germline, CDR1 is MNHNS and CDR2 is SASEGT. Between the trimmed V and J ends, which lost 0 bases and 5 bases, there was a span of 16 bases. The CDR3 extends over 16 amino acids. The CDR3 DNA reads TGTGCCAGCAGTGAAGCGAGGAGTGGGAGAGCATATGGCTACACCTTC. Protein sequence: CASSEARSGRAYGYTF.

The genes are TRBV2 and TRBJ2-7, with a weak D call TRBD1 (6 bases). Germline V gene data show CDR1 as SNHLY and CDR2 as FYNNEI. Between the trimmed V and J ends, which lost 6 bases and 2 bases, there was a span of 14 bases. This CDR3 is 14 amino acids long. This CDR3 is CASRKGESPYEQYF. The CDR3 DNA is TGTGCCAGCAGGAAGGGGGAATCGCCCTACGAGCAGTACTTC. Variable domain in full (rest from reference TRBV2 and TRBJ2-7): EPEVTQTPSHQVTQMGQEVILRCVPISNHLYFYWYRQILGQKVEFLVSFYNNEISEKSEIFDDQFSVERPDGSNFTLKIRSTKLEDSAMYFCASRKGESPYEQYFGPGTRLTVT.

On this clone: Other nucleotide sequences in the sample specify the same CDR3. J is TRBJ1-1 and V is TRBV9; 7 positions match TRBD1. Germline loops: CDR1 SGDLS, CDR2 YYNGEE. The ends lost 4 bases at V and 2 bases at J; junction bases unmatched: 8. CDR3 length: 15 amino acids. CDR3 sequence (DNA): TGTGCCAGCAGCCCTCGACAGGGAGCCAACACTGAAGCTTTCTTT. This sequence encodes CASSPRQGANTEAFF.

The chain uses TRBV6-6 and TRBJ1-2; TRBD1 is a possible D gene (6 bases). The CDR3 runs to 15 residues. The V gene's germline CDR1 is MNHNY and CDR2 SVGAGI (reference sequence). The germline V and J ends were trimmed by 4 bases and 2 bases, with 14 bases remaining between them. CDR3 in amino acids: CASSSTQGSNYGYTF. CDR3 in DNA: TGTGCCAGCAGTTCTACACAGGGTAGCAACTATGGCTACACCTTC.

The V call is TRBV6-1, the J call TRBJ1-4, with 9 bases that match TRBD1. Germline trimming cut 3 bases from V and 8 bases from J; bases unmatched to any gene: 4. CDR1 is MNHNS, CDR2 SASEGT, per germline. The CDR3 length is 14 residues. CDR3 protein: CASSEGTGREKLFF. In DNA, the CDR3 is TGTGCCAGCAGTGAGGGGACAGGGAGAGAAAAACTGTTTTTT.

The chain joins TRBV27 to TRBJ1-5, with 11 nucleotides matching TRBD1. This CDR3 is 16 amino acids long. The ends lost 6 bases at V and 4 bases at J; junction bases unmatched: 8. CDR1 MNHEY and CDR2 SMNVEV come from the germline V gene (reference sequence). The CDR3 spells CASRGTGGIGNQPQHF. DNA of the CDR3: TGTGCCAGCAGAGGGACAGGGGGAATTGGAAATCAGCCCCAGCATTTT.